This T cell receptor beta chain comes out of a study of cytomegalovirus exposure and HLA in healthy donors. Study-level background: Earlier findings included roughly 120 million unique TCR beta sequences obtained from 150 million to 200 million T cells. Whole-study results and caveats: The study listed under 200 cytomegalovirus-associated TCR beta chains. CMV serostatus was the sole immune exposure information available.

As concerns this clone: Its antigen is unknown.

The primer mix had 60 Vbeta and 13 Jbeta primers. Sequenced by immunoSEQ multiplex PCR; TCRdb stores in-frame clones only, minus some. The repertoire holds approximately 95,000 clones, around 75% seen once, with approximately 10% in the top ten. Sequenced: PBMCs. This receptor was identified in a man aged 18 to 30 in good health and CMV-seropositive.

The chain's CDR3 is CASSDEGRGFSYEQYF. The CDR3 DNA follows: TGTGCCAGCAGCGATGAAGGTCGGGGGTTCTCCTACGAGCAGTACTTC. This sequence joins TRBV7-9 and TRBJ2-7; D might be TRBD2 (6 bases). The CDR3 totals 16 residues. V gave up 5 bases and J gave up 0 bases, with 17 bases separating them. The germline gives CDR1 SEHNR, CDR2 FQNEAQ (reference sequence).